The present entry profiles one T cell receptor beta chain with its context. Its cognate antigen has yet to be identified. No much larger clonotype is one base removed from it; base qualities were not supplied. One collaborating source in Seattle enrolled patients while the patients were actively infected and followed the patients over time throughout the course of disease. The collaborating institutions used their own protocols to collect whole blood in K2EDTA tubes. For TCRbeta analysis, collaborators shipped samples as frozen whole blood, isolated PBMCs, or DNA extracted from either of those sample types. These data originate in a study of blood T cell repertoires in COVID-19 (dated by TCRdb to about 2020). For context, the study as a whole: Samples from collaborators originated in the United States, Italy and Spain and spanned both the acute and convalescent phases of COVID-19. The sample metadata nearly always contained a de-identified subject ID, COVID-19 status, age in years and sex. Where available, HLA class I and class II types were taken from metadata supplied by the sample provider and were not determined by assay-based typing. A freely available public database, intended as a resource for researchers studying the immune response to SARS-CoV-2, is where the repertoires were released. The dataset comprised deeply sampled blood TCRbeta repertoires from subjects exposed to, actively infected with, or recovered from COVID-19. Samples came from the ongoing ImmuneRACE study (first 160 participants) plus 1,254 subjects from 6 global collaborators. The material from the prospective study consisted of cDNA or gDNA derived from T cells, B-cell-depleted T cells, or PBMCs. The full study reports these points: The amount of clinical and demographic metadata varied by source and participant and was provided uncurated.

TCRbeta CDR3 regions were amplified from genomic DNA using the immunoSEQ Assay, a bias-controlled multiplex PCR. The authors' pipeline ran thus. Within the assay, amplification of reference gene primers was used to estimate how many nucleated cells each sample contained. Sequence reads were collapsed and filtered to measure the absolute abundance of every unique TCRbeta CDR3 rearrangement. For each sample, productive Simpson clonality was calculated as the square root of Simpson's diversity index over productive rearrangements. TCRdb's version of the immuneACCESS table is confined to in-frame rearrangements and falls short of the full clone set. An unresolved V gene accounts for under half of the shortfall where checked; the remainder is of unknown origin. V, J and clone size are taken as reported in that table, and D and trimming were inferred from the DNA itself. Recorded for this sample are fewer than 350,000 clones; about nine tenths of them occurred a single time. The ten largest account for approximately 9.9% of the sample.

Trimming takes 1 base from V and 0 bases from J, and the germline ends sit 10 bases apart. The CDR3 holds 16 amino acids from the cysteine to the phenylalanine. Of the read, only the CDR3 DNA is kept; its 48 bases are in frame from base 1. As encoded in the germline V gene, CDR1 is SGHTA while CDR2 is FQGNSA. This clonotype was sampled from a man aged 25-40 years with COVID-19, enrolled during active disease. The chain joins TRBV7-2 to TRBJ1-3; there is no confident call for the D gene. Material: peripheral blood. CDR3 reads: CASSLGAGRSGNTIYF. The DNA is TGTGCCAGCAGCTTAGGGGCAGGTCGCTCTGGAAACACCATATATTTT.